This T cell receptor beta chain was captured in a study of blood T cell repertoires in COVID-19. Background on the study: Researchers got acute and convalescent COVID-19 samples from the United States, Italy and Spain. The cDNA or gDNA used as material had been derived from T cells, B-cell-depleted T cells, or PBMCs.

Authors' processing steps: Reference gene primer amplification in the assay estimated nucleated cell counts. Sequencing used immunoSEQ multiplex PCR; TCRdb keeps in-frame clones, though not all of them. V, J and clone size are those of that table, while D and trimming were read from the DNA. The sample consists of some 140,000 clones, about 78% of them appearing once. The V and J ends lost 6 bases and 3 bases respectively, with 18 bases between them. Germline V gene lookup returns CDR1 SQVTM and CDR2 ANQGSEA. The CDR3 runs 15 residues. This clone was detected once. This chain connects TRBV29-1 to TRBJ2-4, with D possibly TRBD1 on 6 matching bases. Sequenced sample: peripheral blood. The receptor was isolated from a man between 60 and 75 years old who had recovered from COVID-19. CDR3 DNA sequence: TGCAGCGTCGAATCGCAGGGGTTTCTCAAAAACATTCAGTACTTC. This codes for CSVESQGFLKNIQYF. Combining the CDR3 with reference TRBV29-1 and TRBJ2-4 gives the whole variable domain SAVISQKPSRDICQRGTSLTIQCQVDSQVTMMFWYRQQPGQSLTLIATANQGSEATYESGFVIDKFPISRPNLTFSTLTVSNMSPEDSSIYLCSVESQGFLKNIQYFGAGTRLSVL.